This T cell receptor beta chain was recorded in a study of T cell responses to AZD1222 COVID-19 vaccine. Notes on the study in general: Only 5 or 6 people who got AZD1222 tested seropositive at baseline.

Notes on this clone: What it binds is unknown.

The V end was cut by 6 bases, the J end by 7 bases, with 8 bases between. This CDR3 has 11 amino acids. Germline lookup yields CDR1 LGHNT and CDR2 FRNRAP. Generated by immunoSEQ multiplex PCR, the TCRdb table keeps only in-frame clones and is missing some. The table lists approximately 170,000 clones, approximately 92% of them singletons. The chain has TRBV12-5 and TRBJ2-3; D gene ambiguous. The receptor was isolated from an adult in good health. The input for sequencing was peripheral blood, taken on day 0 of AZD1222 vaccination. This CDR3 reads CASGPGHTQYF. Here the CDR3 DNA reads TGTGCTAGTGGCCCAGGCCATACGCAGTATTTT.